This paragraph reports one T cell receptor beta chain. The antigen is undetermined. The data belong to a study of cytomegalovirus exposure and HLA in healthy donors. V was pared by 10 bases and J by 5 bases, with 4 bases of the junction left unmatched. CDR3 length: 11 amino acids. Looked up from germline, CDR1 is MNHEY and CDR2 is SVGAGI. Here immunoSEQ multiplex PCR was the method, and the copy in TCRdb shows in-frame clones only, minus some. The sample lists a few hundred thousand clones, 75% to 95% occurring once. Study-level points and caveats: The listing of roughly 160 TCR beta chains classed them as cytomegalovirus-associated. First-cohort TCR clusters tended to co-occur in the roughly 120 validation repertoires, a later analysis found.

The clonotype was recovered from a woman aged 18-30 years in good health and CMV-seronegative. The chain is built from TRBV6-5 and TRBJ1-1; 7 positions match TRBD1. Sequencing was performed on PBMCs. The CDR3 here is CATQGVTEAFF. The CDR3 DNA follows: TGTGCCACCCAGGGGGTGACTGAAGCTTTCTTT.